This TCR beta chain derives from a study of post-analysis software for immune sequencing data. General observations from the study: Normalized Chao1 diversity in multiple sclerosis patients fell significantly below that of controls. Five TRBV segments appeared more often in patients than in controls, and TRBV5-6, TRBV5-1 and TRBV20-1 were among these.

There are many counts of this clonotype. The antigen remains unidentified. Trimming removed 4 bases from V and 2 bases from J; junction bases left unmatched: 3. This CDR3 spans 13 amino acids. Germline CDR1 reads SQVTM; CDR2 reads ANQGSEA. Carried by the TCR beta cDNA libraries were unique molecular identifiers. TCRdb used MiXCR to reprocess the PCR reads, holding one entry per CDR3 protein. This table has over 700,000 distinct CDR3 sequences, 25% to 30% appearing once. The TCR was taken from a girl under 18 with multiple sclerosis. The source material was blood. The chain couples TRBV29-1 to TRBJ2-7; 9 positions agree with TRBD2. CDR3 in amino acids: CSVASSGAYEQYF. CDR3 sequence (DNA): TGCAGCGTTGCATCTAGCGGGGCCTACGAGCAGTACTTC.